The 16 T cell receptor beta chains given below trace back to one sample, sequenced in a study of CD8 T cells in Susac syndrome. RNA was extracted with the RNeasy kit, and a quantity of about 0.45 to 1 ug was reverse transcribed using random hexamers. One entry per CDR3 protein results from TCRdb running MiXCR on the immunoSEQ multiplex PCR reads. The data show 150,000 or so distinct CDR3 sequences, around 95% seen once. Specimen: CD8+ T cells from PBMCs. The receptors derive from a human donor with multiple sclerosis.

For the CDR3, the DNA is TGTGCCAGCAGCGTAGCCGGGAACACTGAAGCTTTCTTT. Encoded protein: CASSVAGNTEAFF. The V and J genes are TRBV9 and TRBJ1-1; no clear D gene. The CDR3 has 13 amino acids. The V and J ends lost 0 bases and 1 base respectively, with 4 bases between them. CDR1 and CDR2 from the germline V gene are SGDLS and YYNGEE.

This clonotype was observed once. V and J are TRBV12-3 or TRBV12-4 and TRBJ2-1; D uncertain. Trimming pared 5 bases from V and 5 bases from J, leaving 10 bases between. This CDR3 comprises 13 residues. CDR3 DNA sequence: TGTGCCAGCAGTCTCCGACCTAACAATGAGCAGTTCTTC. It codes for CASSLRPNNEQFF.

The CDR3: CASRDTQRVETQYF. CDR3 in DNA: TGTGCCAGCAGGGACACCCAACGGGTGGAGACCCAGTACTTC. The chain joins TRBV19 to TRBJ2-5; TRBD1 is a possible D gene (6 bases). Germline CDR1 LNHDA, CDR2 SQIVND (reference sequence). V lost 9 bases, J lost 5 bases, and 19 bases lay in between. The length of the CDR3 is 14 residues.

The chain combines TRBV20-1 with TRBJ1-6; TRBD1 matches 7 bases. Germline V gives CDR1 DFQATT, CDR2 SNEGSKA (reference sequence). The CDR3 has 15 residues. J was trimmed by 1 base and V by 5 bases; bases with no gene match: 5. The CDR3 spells CSADRAGSYNSPLHF. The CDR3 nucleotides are TGCAGTGCTGACAGGGCAGGGTCCTATAATTCACCCCTCCACTTT.

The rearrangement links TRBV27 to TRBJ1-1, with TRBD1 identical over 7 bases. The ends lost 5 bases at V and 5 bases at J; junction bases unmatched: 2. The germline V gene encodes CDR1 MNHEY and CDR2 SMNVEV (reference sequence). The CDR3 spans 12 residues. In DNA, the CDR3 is TGTGCCAGCAGTAACAGGGGAACTGAAGCTTTCTTT. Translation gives CASSNRGTEAFF.

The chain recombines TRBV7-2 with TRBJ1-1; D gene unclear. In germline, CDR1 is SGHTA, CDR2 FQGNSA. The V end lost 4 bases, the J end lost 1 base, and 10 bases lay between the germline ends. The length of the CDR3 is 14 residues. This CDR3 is CASSWANPNTEAFF. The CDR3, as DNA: TGTGCCAGCAGCTGGGCGAACCCGAACACTGAAGCTTTCTTT.

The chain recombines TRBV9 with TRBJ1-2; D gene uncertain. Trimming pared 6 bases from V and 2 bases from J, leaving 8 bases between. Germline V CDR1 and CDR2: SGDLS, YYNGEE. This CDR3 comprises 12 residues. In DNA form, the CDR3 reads TGTGCCAGCAACGTGGGAAACTATGGCTACACCTTC. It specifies CASNVGNYGYTF.

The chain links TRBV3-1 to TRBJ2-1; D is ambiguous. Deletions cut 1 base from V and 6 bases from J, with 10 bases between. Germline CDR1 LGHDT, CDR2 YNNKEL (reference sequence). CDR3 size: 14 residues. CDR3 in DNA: TGTGCCAGCAGCCAAGTCGACCGAATCAATGAGCAGTTCTTC. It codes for CASSQVDRINEQFF.

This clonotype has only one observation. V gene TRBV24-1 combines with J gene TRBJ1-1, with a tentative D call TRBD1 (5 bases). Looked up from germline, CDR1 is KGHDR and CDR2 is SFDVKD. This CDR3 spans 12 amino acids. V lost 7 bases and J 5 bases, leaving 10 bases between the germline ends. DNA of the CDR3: TGTGCCACCAGGCCGGAGGGGACTGAAGCTTTCTTT. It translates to CATRPEGTEAFF.

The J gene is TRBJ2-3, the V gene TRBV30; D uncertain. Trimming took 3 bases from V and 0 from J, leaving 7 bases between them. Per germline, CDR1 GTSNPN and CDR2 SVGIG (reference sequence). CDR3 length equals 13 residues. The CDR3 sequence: CAWSSLSTDTQYF. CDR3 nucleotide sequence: TGTGCCTGGAGCTCCTTGAGCACAGATACGCAGTATTTT.

The CDR3 sequence is CATSDTGLSEQYF. CDR3 nucleotide sequence: TGTGCCACCAGTGACACGGGACTCTCGGAGCAGTATTTT. The chain employs TRBV24-1 and TRBJ2-3; D possibly corresponds to TRBD2 (6 bases). The germline gives CDR1 KGHDR, CDR2 SFDVKD. Deletions cut 4 bases from V and 11 bases from J, with 15 bases between. The CDR3 consists of 13 residues.

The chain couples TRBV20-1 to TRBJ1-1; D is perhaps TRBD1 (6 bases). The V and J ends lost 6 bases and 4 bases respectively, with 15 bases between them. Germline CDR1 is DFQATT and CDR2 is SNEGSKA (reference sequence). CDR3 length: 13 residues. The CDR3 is CSAPRRGGTEAFF. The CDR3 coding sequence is TGCAGTGCCCCTCGCAGGGGAGGCACTGAAGCTTTCTTT.

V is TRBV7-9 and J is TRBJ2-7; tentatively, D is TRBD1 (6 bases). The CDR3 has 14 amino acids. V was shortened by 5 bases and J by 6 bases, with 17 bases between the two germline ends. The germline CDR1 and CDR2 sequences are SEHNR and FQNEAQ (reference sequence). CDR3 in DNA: TGTGCCAGCAGCCCTACAGGGTTAGTTAGCGAGCAGTACGTC. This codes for CASSPTGLVSEQYV.

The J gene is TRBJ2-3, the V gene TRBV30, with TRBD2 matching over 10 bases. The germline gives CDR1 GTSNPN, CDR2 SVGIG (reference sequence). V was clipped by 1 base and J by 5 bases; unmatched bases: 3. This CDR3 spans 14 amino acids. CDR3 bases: TGTGCCTGGAGTGGGACTAGCGGACGAGATACGCAGTATTTT. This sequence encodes CAWSGTSGRDTQYF.

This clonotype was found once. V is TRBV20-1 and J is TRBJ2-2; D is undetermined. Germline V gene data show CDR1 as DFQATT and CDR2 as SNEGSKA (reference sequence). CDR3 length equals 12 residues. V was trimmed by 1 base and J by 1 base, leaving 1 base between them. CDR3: CSARGNTGELFF. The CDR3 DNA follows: TGCAGTGCTAGAGGGAACACCGGGGAGCTGTTTTTT.

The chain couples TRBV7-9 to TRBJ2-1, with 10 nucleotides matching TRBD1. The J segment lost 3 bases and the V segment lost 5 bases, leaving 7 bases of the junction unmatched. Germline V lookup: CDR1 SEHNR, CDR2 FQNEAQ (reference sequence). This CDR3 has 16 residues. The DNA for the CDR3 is TGTGCCAGCAGCCCGGACGGGACAGGGGACTACAATGAGCAGTTCTTC. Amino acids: CASSPDGTGDYNEQFF.